Shown below are 11 T cell receptor beta chains from a single sample sequenced in a study of shared T cell receptors in the human thymus. Generated by immunoSEQ multiplex PCR, the TCRdb table keeps only in-frame clones and is missing some. The table has around 67,000 clones, about 95% seen once. Source material: thymocytes. These receptors were taken from a human donor.

The V call is TRBV7-3, the J call TRBJ2-2; D could derive from TRBD1 or TRBD2 (6 bases each). The length of the CDR3 is 15 residues. The V gene's germline CDR1 is SGHTA and CDR2 FQGTGA. V was cut by 4 bases and J by 8 bases, with 17 bases left in between. CDR3: CASSSVPGAIGELFF. CDR3 in DNA: TGTGCCAGCAGCTCCGTTCCGGGGGCGATAGGGGAGCTGTTTTTT.

The chain combines TRBV4-3 with TRBJ1-1; 12 bases fit TRBD1. CDR1 and CDR2 from the germline V gene are LGHNA and YSLEER. This CDR3 region has 22 residues. The trim removed 4 bases at V and 4 bases at J, leaving 25 bases unmatched. The DNA of the CDR3 is TGCGCCAGCAGCCGACAAGATATGTTTTGGGTCGGGGACAGGGGGCTTGGCACTGAAGCTTTCTTT. Protein product: CASSRQDMFWVGDRGLGTEAFF.

The gene calls are TRBV5-1 and TRBJ1-3; 7 bases agree with TRBD1. The CDR3 is 15 residues long. CDR1 and CDR2 from the germline V gene are SGHRS and YFSETQ. The J segment lost 4 bases and the V segment lost 0 bases, leaving 4 bases of the junction unmatched. The DNA of the CDR3 is TGCGCCAGCAGCTTGGAGGGGGCGGGCGGAAACACCATATATTTT. Protein: CASSLEGAGGNTIYF.

The chain is built from TRBV27 and TRBJ2-7; D may be TRBD1 (7 bases). The V end was cut by 7 bases, the J end by 3 bases, with 13 bases between. Germline V gene sequence: CDR1 MNHEY, CDR2 SMNVEV (reference sequence). The CDR3 loop spans 13 amino acids. As DNA, the CDR3 is TGTGCCAGCAAGAGACAGGGAGGCTACGAGCAGTACTTC. The encoded protein is CASKRQGGYEQYF.

This clone appeared a single time. The chain recombines TRBV28 with TRBJ1-3; 7 nucleotides align to TRBD1. V dropped 3 bases and J dropped 0; count of bases not matched to a gene: 14. Germline V gene data show CDR1 as MDHEN and CDR2 as SYDVKM. CDR3 length: 19 residues. CDR3 sequence (DNA): TGTGCCAGCAGTTTTGACGGGGGACGGGACAGTCGCTCTGGAAACACCATATATTTT. This sequence encodes CASSFDGGRDSRSGNTIYF.

The V and J genes are TRBV5-1 and TRBJ2-3; TRBD2 might be the D (6 bases). The CDR3 length is 17 residues. CDR1 is SGHRS, CDR2 YFSETQ, per germline. The V gene lost 4 bases and the J gene lost 0 bases, with 18 bases spanning the gap. The CDR3: CASSLQKGGNSTDTQYF. The CDR3 DNA is TGCGCCAGCAGCCTCCAAAAGGGCGGGAACAGCACAGATACGCAGTATTTT.

This sequence joins TRBV27 and TRBJ2-7; TRBD2 is a possible D gene (6 bases). V dropped 4 bases and J dropped 0 bases, with 16 bases sitting between them. Germline V gene data show CDR1 as MNHEY and CDR2 as SMNVEV (reference sequence). The CDR3 extends over 16 amino acids. The CDR3 bases are TGTGCCAGCAGTTCCCCCGGGGGACGAAGCTCCTACGAGCAGTACTTC. It translates to CASSSPGGRSSYEQYF.

V gene TRBV4-1 combines with J gene TRBJ1-2; D is unclear. V lost 0 bases, J lost 4 bases, and 15 bases lay in between. Germline V gene lookup returns CDR1 MGHRA and CDR2 YSYEKL. The CDR3 is 16 amino acids. This chain's CDR3 is CASSQEAAGGPYGYTF. In DNA, the CDR3 is TGCGCCAGCAGCCAAGAGGCGGCAGGCGGTCCCTATGGCTACACCTTC.

This clone was seen once. The rearrangement joins TRBV6-1 to TRBJ2-7; a possible D gene is TRBD2 (6 bases). Trimming left V 1 base short and J 4 bases short, with 14 bases between. This CDR3 is 15 amino acids long. CDR1 and CDR2 (germline): MNHNS, SASEGT. The CDR3 here is CASSEVVAGTYEQYF. The CDR3 DNA follows: TGTGCCAGCAGTGAAGTTGTGGCAGGGACTTACGAGCAGTACTTC.

The chain links TRBV10-3 to TRBJ2-7, with 8 bases lining up with TRBD1. The CDR3 totals 14 residues. V gave up 4 bases and J gave up 3 bases; unmatched junction bases: 5. Germline V lookup: CDR1 ENHRY, CDR2 SYGVKD. The DNA for the CDR3 is TGTGCCATCAGTGGAATTGGGACAGGCTACGAGCAGTACTTC. This sequence encodes CAISGIGTGYEQYF.

J is TRBJ1-4 and V is TRBV5-6, with TRBD1 as a possible D gene (5 bases). Germline V gene lookup returns CDR1 SGHDT and CDR2 YYEEEE. The CDR3 spans 15 residues. V was cut by 1 base and J by 8 bases, with 15 bases left in between. This CDR3 reads CASSLFLPGKEKLFF. In DNA form, the CDR3 reads TGTGCCAGCAGCTTGTTTTTGCCAGGGAAAGAAAAACTGTTTTTT.